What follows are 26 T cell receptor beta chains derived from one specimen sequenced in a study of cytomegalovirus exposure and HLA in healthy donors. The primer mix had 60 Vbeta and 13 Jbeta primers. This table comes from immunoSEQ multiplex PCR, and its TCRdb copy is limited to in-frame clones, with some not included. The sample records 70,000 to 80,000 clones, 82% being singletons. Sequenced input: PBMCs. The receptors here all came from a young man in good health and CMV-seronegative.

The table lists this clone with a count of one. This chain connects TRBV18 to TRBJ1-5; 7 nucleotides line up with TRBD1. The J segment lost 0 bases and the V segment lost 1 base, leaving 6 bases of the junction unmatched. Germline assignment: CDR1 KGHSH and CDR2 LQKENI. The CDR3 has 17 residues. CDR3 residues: CASSPQGAIHSNQPQHF. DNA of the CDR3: TGTGCCAGCTCACCACAGGGGGCAATTCATAGCAATCAGCCCCAGCATTTT.

CDR3 region: CASSQYTSGSYEQYF. CDR3 bases: TGCGCCAGCAGCCAATATACTAGCGGCTCCTACGAGCAGTACTTC. The chain carries TRBV4-1 and TRBJ2-7, with 8 bases that match TRBD2. J gave up 0 bases and V 2 bases, and 3 bases lay outside the gene matches. The CDR3 spans 15 residues. Germline V gene sequence: CDR1 MGHRA, CDR2 YSYEKL.

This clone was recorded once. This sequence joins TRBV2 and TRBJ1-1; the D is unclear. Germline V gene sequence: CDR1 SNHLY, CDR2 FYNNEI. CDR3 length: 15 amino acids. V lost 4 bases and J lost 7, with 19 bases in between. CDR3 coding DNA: TGTGCCAGCAGTGTGTTGGCCACCCTGAATCTTGAAGCTTTCTTT. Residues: CASSVLATLNLEAFF.

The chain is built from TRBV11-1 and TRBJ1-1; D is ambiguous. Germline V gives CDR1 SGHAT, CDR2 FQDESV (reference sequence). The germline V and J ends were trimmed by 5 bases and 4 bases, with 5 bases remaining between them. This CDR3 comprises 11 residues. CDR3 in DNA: TGTGCCAGCAGCCCGGGCACTGAAGCTTTCTTT. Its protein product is CASSPGTEAFF.

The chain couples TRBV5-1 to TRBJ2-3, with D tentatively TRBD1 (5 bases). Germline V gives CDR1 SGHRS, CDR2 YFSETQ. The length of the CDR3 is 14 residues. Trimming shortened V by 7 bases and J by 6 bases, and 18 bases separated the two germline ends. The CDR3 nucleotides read TGCGCCAGCGATTGGTCAGGGCTAGGGGATACGCAGTATTTT. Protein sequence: CASDWSGLGDTQYF.

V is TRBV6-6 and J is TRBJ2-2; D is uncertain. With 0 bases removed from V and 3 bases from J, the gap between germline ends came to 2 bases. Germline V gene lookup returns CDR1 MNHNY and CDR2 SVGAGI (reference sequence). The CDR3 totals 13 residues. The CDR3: CASSYSYTGELFF. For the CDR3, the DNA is TGTGCCAGCAGTTACTCCTACACCGGGGAGCTGTTTTTT.

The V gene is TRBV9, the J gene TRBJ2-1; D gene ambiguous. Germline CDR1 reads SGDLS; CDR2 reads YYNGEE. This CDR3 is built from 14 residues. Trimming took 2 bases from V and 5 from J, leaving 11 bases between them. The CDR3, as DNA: TGTGCCAGCAGCGTCAATGTCTACGACAATGAGCAGTTCTTC. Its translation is CASSVNVYDNEQFF.

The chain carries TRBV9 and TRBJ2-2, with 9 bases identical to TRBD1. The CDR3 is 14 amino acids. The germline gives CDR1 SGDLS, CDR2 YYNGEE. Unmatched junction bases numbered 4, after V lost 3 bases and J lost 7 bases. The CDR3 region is CASSGGQGNGELFF. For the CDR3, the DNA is TGTGCCAGCAGCGGGGGACAGGGCAACGGGGAGCTGTTTTTT.

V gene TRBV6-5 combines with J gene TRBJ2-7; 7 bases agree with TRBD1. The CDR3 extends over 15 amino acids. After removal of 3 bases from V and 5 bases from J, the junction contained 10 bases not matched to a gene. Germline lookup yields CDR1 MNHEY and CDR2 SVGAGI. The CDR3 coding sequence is TGTGCCAGCAGTTATGGGACAGTCGAGGGCGACGAGCAGTACTTC. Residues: CASSYGTVEGDEQYF.

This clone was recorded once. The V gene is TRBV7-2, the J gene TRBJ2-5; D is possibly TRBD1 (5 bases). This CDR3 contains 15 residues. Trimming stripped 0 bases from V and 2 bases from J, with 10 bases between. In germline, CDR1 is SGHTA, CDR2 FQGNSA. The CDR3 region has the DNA TGTGCCAGCAGCTTAGCAGGGGCGGCACAAGAGACCCAGTACTTC. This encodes CASSLAGAAQETQYF.

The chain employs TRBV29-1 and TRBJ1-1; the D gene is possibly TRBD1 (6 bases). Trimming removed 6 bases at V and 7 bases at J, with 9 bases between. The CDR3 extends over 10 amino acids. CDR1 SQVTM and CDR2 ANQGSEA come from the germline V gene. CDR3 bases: TGCAGCGTCGCGGACAGTGAAGCTTTCTTT. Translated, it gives CSVADSEAFF.

The CDR3, as DNA: TGTGCCACCAGCGGTTCCCACCCCGGGACAGGGCAGAATGAGCAGTTCTTC. This encodes CATSGSHPGTGQNEQFF. The chain recombines TRBV15 with TRBJ2-1; 9 bases line up with TRBD1. Trimming removed 5 bases from V and 7 bases from J; junction bases left unmatched: 15. Germline lookup yields CDR1 LNHNV and CDR2 YYDKDF (reference sequence). The CDR3 extends over 17 amino acids.

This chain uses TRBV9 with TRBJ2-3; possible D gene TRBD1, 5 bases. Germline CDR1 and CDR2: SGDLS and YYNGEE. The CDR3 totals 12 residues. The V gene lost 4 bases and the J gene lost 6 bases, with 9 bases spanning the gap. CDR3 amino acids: CASSSDTDTQYF. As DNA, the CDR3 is TGTGCCAGCAGCTCGGACACCGATACGCAGTATTTT.

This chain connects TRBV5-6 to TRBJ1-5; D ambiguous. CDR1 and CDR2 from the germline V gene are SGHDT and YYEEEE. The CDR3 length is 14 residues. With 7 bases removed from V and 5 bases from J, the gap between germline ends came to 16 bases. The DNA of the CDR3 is TGTGCCAGCGAAAAACGAGGGAGGGATCAGCCCCAGCATTTT. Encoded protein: CASEKRGRDQPQHF.

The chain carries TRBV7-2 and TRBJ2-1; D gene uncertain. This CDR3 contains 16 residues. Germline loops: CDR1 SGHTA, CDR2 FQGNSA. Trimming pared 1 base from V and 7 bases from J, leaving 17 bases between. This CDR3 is CASSLGPGKRLNEQFF. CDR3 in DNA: TGTGCCAGCAGCTTAGGACCGGGTAAACGGTTGAATGAGCAGTTCTTC.

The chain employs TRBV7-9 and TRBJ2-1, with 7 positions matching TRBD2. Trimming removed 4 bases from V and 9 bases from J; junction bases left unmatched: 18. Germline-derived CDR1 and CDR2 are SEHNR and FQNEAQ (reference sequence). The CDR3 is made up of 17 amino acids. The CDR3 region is CASSSLASGVGYSEQFF. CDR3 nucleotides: TGTGCCAGCAGCTCCCTCGCCAGCGGGGTAGGGTATAGTGAGCAGTTCTTC.

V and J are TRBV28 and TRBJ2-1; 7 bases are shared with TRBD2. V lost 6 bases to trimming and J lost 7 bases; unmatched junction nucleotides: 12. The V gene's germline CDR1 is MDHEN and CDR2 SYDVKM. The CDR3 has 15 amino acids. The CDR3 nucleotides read TGTGCCAGCAGCCCGCGGGAGCCCTCAAGGAATGAGCAGTTCTTC. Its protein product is CASSPREPSRNEQFF.

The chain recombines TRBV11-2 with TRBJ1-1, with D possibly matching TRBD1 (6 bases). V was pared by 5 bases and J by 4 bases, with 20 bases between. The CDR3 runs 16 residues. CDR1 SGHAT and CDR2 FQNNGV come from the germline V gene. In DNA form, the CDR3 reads TGTGCCAGCAGCCCGACGAGACAGATCAGGGGCACTGAAGCTTTCTTT. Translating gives CASSPTRQIRGTEAFF. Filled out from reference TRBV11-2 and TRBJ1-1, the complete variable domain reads EAGVAQSPRYKIIEKRQSVAFWCNPISGHATLYWYQQILGQGPKLLIQFQNNGVVDDSQLPKDRFSAERLKGVDSTLKIQPAKLEDSAVYLCASSPTRQIRGTEAFFGQGTRLTVV.

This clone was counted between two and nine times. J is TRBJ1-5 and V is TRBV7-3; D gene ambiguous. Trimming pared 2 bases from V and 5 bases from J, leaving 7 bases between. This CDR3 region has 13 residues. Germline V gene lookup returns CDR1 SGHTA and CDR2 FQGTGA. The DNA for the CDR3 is TGTGCCAGCAGCTTAGCGGCAGATCAGCCCCAGCATTTT. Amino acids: CASSLAADQPQHF.

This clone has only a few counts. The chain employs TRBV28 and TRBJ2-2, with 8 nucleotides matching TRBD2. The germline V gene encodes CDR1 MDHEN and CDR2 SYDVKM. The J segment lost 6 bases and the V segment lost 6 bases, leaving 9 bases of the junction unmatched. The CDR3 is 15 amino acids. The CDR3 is CASSRAGGRSGELFF. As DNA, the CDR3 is TGTGCCAGCAGCCGGGCGGGGGGTCGTTCCGGGGAGCTGTTTTTT.

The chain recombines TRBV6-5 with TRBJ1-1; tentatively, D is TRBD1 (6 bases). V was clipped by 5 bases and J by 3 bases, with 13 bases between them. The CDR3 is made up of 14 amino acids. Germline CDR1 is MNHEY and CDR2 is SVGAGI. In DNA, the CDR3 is TGTGCCAGCAGTAACCCCGGGACACACACTGAAGCTTTCTTT. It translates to CASSNPGTHTEAFF.

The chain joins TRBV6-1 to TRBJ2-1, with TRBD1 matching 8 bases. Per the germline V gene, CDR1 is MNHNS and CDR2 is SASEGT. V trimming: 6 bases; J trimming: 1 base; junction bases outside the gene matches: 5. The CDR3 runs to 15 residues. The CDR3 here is CASSLQGASYNEQFF. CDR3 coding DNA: TGTGCCAGCAGCCTGCAGGGGGCGTCCTACAATGAGCAGTTCTTC.

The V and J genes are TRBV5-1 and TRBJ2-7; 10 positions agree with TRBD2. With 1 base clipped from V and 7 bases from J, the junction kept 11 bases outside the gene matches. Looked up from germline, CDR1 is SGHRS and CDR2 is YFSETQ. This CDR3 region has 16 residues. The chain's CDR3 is CASSLMEREGLGEQYF. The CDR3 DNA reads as TGCGCCAGCAGCTTGATGGAGCGGGAGGGCCTCGGGGAGCAGTACTTC.

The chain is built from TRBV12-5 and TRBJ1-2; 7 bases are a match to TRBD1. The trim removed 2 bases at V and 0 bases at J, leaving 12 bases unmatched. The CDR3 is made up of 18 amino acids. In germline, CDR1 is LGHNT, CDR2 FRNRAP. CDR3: CASGLILRDREANYGYTF. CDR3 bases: TGTGCTAGTGGTTTGATCCTGCGAGACAGGGAAGCTAACTATGGCTACACCTTC.

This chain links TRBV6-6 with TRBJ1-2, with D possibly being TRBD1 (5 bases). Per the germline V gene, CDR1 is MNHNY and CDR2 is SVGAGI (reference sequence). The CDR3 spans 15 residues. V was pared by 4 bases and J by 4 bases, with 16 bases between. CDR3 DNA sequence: TGTGCCAGCAGTTCTCAGGGTGCATCTTTCTATGGCTACACCTTC. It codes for CASSSQGASFYGYTF.

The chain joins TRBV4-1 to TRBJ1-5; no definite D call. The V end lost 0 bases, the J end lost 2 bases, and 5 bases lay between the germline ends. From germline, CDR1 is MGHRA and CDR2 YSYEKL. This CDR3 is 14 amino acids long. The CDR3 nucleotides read TGCGCCAGCAGCCAAGACGTCGGCAATCAGCCCCAGCATTTT. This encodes CASSQDVGNQPQHF.